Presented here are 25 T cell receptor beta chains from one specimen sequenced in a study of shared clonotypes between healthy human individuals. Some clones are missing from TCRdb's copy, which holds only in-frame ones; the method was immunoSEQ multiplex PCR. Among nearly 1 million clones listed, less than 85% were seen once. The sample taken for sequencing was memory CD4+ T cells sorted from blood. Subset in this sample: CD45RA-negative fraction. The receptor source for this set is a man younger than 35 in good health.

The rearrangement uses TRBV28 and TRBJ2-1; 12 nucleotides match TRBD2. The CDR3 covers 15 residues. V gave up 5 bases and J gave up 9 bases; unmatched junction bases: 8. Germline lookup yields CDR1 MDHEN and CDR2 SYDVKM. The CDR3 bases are TGTGCCAGCAGTCCCCCTAGCGGGGGGGCACGTGAGCAGTTCTTC. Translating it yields CASSPPSGGAREQFF.

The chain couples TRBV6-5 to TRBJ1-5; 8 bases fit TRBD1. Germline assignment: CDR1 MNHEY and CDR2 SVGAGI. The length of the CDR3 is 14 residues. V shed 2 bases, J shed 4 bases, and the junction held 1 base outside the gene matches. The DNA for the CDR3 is TGTGCCAGCAGTTACCGGACAGGGAATCAGCCCCAGCATTTT. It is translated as CASSYRTGNQPQHF.

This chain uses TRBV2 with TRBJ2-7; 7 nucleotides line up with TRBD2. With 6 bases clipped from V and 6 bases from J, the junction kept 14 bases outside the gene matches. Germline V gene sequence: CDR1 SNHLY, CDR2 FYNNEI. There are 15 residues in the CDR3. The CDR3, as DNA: TGTGCCAGCAGGGTTGGCCGCGACCGGGAGGCCGAGCAGTACTTC. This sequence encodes CASRVGRDREAEQYF.

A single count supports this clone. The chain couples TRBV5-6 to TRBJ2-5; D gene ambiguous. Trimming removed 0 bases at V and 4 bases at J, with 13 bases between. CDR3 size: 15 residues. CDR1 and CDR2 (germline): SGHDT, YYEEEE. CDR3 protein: CASSLGQQIRETQYF. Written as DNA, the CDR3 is TGTGCCAGCAGCTTGGGGCAGCAGATACGAGAGACCCAGTACTTC.

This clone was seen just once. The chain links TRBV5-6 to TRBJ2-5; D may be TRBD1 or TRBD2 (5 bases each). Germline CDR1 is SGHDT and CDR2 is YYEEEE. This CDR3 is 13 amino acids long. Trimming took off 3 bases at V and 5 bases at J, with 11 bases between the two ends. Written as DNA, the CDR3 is TGTGCCAGCAGCTCCGGGGCCGGGGAGACCCAGTACTTC. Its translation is CASSSGAGETQYF.

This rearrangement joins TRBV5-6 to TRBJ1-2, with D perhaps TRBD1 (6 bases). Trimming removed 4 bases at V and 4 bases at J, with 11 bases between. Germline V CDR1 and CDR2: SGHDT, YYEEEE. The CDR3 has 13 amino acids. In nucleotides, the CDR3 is TGTGCCAGCAGCCCCGGGACAAGCTATGGCTACACCTTC. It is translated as CASSPGTSYGYTF.

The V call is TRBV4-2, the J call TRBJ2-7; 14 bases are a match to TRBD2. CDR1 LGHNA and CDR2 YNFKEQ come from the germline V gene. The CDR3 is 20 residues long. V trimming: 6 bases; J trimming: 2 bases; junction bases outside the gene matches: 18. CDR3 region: CASSPTTSGTSGSSTYEQYF. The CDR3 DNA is TGTGCCAGCAGTCCTACTACTAGTGGGACTAGCGGGAGCTCAACCTACGAGCAGTACTTC.

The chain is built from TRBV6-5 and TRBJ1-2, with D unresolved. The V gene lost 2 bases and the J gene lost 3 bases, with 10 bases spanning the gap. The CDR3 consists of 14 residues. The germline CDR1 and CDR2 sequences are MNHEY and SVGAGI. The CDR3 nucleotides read TGTGCCAGCAGTTACGGCCAGAATGACTATGGCTACACCTTC. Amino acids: CASSYGQNDYGYTF.

CDR3 amino acids: CASSSGSATNEKLFF. CDR3 DNA sequence: TGCGCCAGCAGCTCGGGTTCGGCAACTAATGAAAAACTGTTTTTT. The rearrangement joins TRBV5-1 to TRBJ1-4; D is undetermined. V lost 3 bases to trimming and J lost 0 bases, with 9 bases between them. Per the germline V gene, CDR1 is SGHRS and CDR2 is YFSETQ. This CDR3 spans 15 amino acids. Filled out from reference TRBV5-1 and TRBJ1-4, the complete variable domain reads KAGVTQTPRYLIKTRGQQVTLSCSPISGHRSVSWYQQTPGQGLQFLFEYFSETQRNKGNFPGRFSGRQFSNSRSEMNVSTLELGDSALYLCASSSGSATNEKLFFGSGTQLSVL.

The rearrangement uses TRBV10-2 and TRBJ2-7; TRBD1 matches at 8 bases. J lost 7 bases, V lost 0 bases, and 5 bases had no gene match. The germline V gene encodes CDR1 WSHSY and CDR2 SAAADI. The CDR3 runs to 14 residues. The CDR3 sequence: CASSESGDRGEQYF. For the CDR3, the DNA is TGCGCCAGCAGTGAGTCAGGAGACAGGGGAGAGCAGTACTTC.

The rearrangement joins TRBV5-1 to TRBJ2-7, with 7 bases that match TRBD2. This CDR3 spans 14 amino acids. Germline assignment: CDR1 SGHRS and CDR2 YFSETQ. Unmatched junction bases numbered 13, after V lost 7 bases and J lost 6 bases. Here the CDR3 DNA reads TGCGCCAGCGGCGGGAGCACCCCCCTCTCCGAGCAGTACTTC. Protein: CASGGSTPLSEQYF. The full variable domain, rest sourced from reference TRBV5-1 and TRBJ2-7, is KAGVTQTPRYLIKTRGQQVTLSCSPISGHRSVSWYQQTPGQGLQFLFEYFSETQRNKGNFPGRFSGRQFSNSRSEMNVSTLELGDSALYLCASGGSTPLSEQYFGPGTRLTVT.

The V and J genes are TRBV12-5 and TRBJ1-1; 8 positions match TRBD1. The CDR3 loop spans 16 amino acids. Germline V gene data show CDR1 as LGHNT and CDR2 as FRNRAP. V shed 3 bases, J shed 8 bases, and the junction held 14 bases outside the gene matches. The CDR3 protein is CASGLFAGQGLVEAFF. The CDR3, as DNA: TGTGCTAGTGGTTTATTCGCCGGACAGGGTCTAGTGGAAGCTTTCTTT.

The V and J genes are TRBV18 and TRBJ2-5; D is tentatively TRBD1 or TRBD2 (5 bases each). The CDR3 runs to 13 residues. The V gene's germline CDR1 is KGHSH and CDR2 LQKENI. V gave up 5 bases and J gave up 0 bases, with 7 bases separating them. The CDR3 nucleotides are TGTGCCAGCTCAGGGGGAGACCAAGAGACCCAGTACTTC. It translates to CASSGGDQETQYF.

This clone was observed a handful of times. CDR3 DNA: TGTGCCAGCAGTGGGAGCTCCTATAATTCACCCCTCCACTTT. This sequence encodes CASSGSSYNSPLHF. The chain has TRBV7-6 and TRBJ1-6; unclear D gene. The CDR3 loop spans 14 amino acids. CDR1 and CDR2 from the germline V gene are SGHVS and FNYEAQ. The V end was cut by 6 bases, the J end by 0 bases, with 6 bases between.

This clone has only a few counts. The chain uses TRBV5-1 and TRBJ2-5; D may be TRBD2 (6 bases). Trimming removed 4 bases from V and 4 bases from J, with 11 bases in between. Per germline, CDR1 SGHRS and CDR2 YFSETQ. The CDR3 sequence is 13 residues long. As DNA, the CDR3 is TGCGCCAGCAGCCCCCAGGGAGGAGAGACCCAGTACTTC. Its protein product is CASSPQGGETQYF.

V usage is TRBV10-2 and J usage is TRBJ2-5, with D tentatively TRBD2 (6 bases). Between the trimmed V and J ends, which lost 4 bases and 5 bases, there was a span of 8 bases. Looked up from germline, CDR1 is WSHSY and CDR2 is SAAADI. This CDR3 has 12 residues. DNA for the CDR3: TGCGCCAGCAGTGTAGCGGTGGAGACCCAGTACTTC. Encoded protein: CASSVAVETQYF.

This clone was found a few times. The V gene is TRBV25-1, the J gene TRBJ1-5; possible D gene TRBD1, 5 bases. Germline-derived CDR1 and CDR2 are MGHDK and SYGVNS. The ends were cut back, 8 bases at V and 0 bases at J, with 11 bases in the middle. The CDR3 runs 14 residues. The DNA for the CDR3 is TGTGCCAGCGGGGGTGGGACTAGCAATCAGCCCCAGCATTTT. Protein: CASGGGTSNQPQHF.

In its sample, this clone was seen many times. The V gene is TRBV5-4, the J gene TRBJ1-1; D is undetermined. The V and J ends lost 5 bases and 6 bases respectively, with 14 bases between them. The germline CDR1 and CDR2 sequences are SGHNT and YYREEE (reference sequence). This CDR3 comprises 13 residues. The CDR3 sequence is CASRYSGGAEAFF. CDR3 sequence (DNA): TGTGCCAGCAGATATTCAGGTGGCGCTGAAGCTTTCTTT.

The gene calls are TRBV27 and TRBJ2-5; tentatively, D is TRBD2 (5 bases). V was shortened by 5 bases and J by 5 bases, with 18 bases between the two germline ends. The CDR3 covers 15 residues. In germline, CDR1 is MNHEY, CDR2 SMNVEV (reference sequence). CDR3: CASSDMMRVPETQYF. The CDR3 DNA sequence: TGTGCCAGCAGTGACATGATGCGGGTACCGGAGACCCAGTACTTC.

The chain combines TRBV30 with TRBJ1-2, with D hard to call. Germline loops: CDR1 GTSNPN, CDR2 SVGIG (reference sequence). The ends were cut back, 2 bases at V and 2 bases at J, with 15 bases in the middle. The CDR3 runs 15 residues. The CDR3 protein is CAWSSFGLFNYGYTF. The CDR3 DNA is TGTGCCTGGAGTTCCTTCGGTCTTTTCAACTATGGCTACACCTTC. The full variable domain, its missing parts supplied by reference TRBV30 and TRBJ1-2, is SQTIHQWPATLVQPVGSPLSLECTVEGTSNPNLYWYRQAAGRGLQLLFYSVGIGQISSEVPQNLSASRPQDRQFILSSKKLLLSDSGFYLCAWSSFGLFNYGYTFGSGTRLTVV.

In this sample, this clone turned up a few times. The CDR3 region is CAWSTGRVLNTEAFF. The CDR3 DNA reads TGTGCCTGGAGCACCGGAAGGGTTCTGAACACTGAAGCTTTCTTT. The chain has TRBV30 and TRBJ1-1, with D unresolved. This CDR3 is 15 amino acids long. Looked up from germline, CDR1 is GTSNPN and CDR2 is SVGIG (reference sequence). Trimming cost V 3 bases and J 0 bases, with 14 bases left between them.

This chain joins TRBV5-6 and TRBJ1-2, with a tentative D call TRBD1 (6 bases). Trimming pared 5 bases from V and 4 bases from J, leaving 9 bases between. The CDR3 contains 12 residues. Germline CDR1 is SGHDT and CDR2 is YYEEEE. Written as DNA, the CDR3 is TGTGCCAGCAGGCGAGGGGGCTATGGCTACACCTTC. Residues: CASRRGGYGYTF.

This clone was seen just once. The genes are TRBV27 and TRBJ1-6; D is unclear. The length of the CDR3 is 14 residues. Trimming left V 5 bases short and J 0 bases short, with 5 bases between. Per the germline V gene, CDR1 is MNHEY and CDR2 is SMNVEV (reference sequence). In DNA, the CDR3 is TGTGCCAGCAGTCCGAGCTCCTATAATTCACCCCTCCACTTT. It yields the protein CASSPSSYNSPLHF.

The CDR3 loop is CASSSKETQPQHF. DNA for the CDR3: TGTGCCAGCAGTTCGAAGGAAACTCAGCCCCAGCATTTT. The chain is built from TRBV27 and TRBJ1-5; D not certain. CDR1 is MNHEY and CDR2 is SMNVEV in the germline V gene (reference sequence). This CDR3 region has 13 residues. Trimming took 4 bases from V and 6 from J, leaving 10 bases between them.

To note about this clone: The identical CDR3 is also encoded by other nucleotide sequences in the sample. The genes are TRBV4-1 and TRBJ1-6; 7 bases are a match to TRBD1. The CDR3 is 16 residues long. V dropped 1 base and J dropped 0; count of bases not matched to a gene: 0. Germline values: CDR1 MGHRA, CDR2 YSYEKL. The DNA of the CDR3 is TGCGCCAGCAGCCAAGGACAGGGCTCCTATAATTCACCCCTCCACTTT. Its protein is CASSQGQGSYNSPLHF.